A selection of T cell receptor beta chains follows, all from one sample in a study of blood T cell repertoires in COVID-19. Here immunoSEQ multiplex PCR was the method, and the copy in TCRdb shows in-frame clones only, minus some. The sample gives approximately 280,000 clones, 80% to 95% of which show up once; under 7% is in the top ten. Sequenced: peripheral blood. The receptors here all came from a woman aged 25-40 years with COVID-19, enrolled during active disease. The CDR3 runs from the conserved cysteine through the conserved F or W. Each record gives: D gene, V gene, clone size, J gene, CDR3 DNA, CDR3 protein. A D gene is named only where the DNA matches it firmly. Expanded clones are given a class, and other clones once, few, many or no size at all.

TRBD1,TRBV29-1,-,TRBJ1-2,TGCAGCGCTACGGGACAGGGGTTGGGCTACACCTTC,CSATGQGLGYTF
TRBD1,TRBV18,-,TRBJ1-1,TGTGCCAGCTCAGCGGCAGGGGGAACGAACACTGAAGCTTTCTTT,CASSAAGGTNTEAFF
-,TRBV27,-,TRBJ1-2,TGTGCCAGCAGTCTCAAAAGGGGGGGGGCTAACTATGGCTACACCTTC,CASSLKRGGANYGYTF
-,TRBV7-9,-,TRBJ1-2,TGTGCCAGCAGCTTAGACAGATCGGGCTACACCTTC,CASSLDRSGYTF
TRBD2,TRBV5-1,-,TRBJ2-1,TGCGCCAGCAGCCTAGCGGACAACTCCTACAATGAGCAGTTCTTC,CASSLADNSYNEQFF
-,TRBV10-2,-,TRBJ1-2,TGCGCCAGCAGTGAGAAGTCAGGGGCGAATTATTATGGCTACACCTTC,CASSEKSGANYYGYTF
TRBD2,TRBV7-2,-,TRBJ2-3,TGTGCCAGCAGCTTAGGCGGGACTAGCGTTCCAGATACGCAGTATTTT,CASSLGGTSVPDTQYF
TRBD1,TRBV4-2,-,TRBJ1-4,TGTGCCAGCAGCCAAACCGGGACAGGGGAGGAAAAACTGTTTTTT,CASSQTGTGEEKLFF
-,TRBV30,once,TRBJ1-5,TGTGCCTGGAGCGGACCGGACTCTTATAGCAATCAGCCCCAGCATTTT,CAWSGPDSYSNQPQHF
-,TRBV7-2,-,TRBJ1-2,TGTGCCAGCGCGCCCAGGGGAGGGGACGGCTACACCTTC,CASAPRGGDGYTF
TRBD1,TRBV28,once,TRBJ1-6,TGTGCCAGCAGGGAGGGACAGGGGTTTTCTTCACCCCTCCACTTT,CASREGQGFSSPLHF
TRBD2,TRBV9,-,TRBJ2-1,TGTGCCAGCAGCGTAGCTCTTGGGGAGGGTGCCCATGAGCAGTTCTTC,CASSVALGEGAHEQFF
-,TRBV5-4,-,TRBJ2-5,TGTGCCAGCAGCAAGGGACTGTCCCAAGAGACCCAGTACTTC,CASSKGLSQETQYF
TRBD1,TRBV6-2/TRBV6-3,-,TRBJ1-5,TGTGCCAGCAGTTATCACCCCCCGGGGACAGGGGTAAGCAATCAGCCCCAGCATTTT,CASSYHPPGTGVSNQPQHF
TRBD1,TRBV9,-,TRBJ1-1,TGTGCCAGCAGCGTAGCTCCGGGGGGACAGGCTGAAGCTTTCTTT,CASSVAPGGQAEAFF
-,TRBV7-9,-,TRBJ1-1,TGTGCCAGCAGCTTTAGTTGGGGGGAGGCTGAAGCTTTCTTT,CASSFSWGEAEAFF
-,TRBV24-1,-,TRBJ2-7,TGTGCCACCAGTTTAGTAGAGGGAGAGCAGTACTTC,CATSLVEGEQYF
-,TRBV6-5,-,TRBJ1-2,TGTGCCAGCAGAGGGGCAGGGGTCGTCTATGGCTACACCTTC,CASRGAGVVYGYTF
TRBD1,TRBV2,-,TRBJ2-5,TGTGCCAGCAGTGAAGTAAGGGGACAGGGATCGTACTTC,CASSEVRGQGSYF
TRBD1,TRBV5-6,few,TRBJ1-3,TGTGCCAGCAGCTTGGCCCAGGGGGTCAGGGCTGGAAACACCATATATTTT,CASSLAQGVRAGNTIYF
TRBD2,TRBV11-1,-,TRBJ2-1,TGTGCCAGCAGCTTAGGGACTAGCGGGCACTACAATGAGCAGTTCTTC,CASSLGTSGHYNEQFF
TRBD1,TRBV5-1,-,TRBJ1-6,TGCGCCAGCAGCACAGGGGGGGCCCTCCACTTT,CASSTGGALHF
TRBD1,TRBV10-3,-,TRBJ2-5,TGTGCCATCAGTGCAGTGACAGGGGCCCAAGAGACCCAGTACTTC,CAISAVTGAQETQYF
TRBD2,TRBV10-3,-,TRBJ2-1,TGTGCCATCAGTGAGGGACTAGCGGGATTCTACAATGAGCAGTTCTTC,CAISEGLAGFYNEQFF
TRBD2,TRBV7-3,-,TRBJ2-2,TGTGCCAGCAGCTTGACTAGCGCCATAACACCGGGGGAGCTGTTTTTT,CASSLTSAITPGELFF
TRBD1,TRBV9,-,TRBJ1-2,TGTGCCAGCAGCGTAGCGGGACAGGACTCCCGCTATGGCTACACCTTC,CASSVAGQDSRYGYTF
-,TRBV2,-,TRBJ2-5,TGTGCCAGCAGTGCGGACACCAACCAAGAGACCCAGTACTTC,CASSADTNQETQYF
-,TRBV10-2,-,TRBJ2-2,TGCGCCAGCACCCAGGGTTCCGGGGAGCTGTTTTTT,CASTQGSGELFF
-,TRBV10-3,-,TRBJ1-2,TGTGCCATCAGTGAGAGTCGGTTAAACTATGGCTACACCTTC,CAISESRLNYGYTF